This passage covers 25 T cell receptor beta chains from one sample sequenced in a study of blood T cell repertoires in COVID-19. Here immunoSEQ multiplex PCR was the method, and the copy in TCRdb shows in-frame clones only, minus some. The profile shows 200,000 or so clones, roughly 76% of them singletons. Sequencing was done on a sample of peripheral blood. The source of these receptors is a woman aged 80 or over with COVID-19, enrolled during active disease.

V and J are TRBV19 and TRBJ1-6, with 10 nucleotides matching TRBD1. V lost 3 bases and J lost 7; bases outside the gene matches: 0. Germline V gives CDR1 LNHDA, CDR2 SQIVND (reference sequence). This CDR3 region has 14 residues. The CDR3 DNA sequence: TGTGCCAGTAGTATGGGACAGGGGAATTCACCCCTCCACTTT. Translating it yields CASSMGQGNSPLHF.

The genes are TRBV3-1 (or the pseudogene TRBV3-2) and TRBJ2-2; unclear D gene. V was cut by 0 bases and J by 0 bases, with 8 bases left in between. Germline CDR1 LGHDT, CDR2 YNNKEL (reference sequence). This CDR3 contains 16 residues. The CDR3 nucleotides read TGTGCCAGCAGCCAAGAAAAGCTCGCGAACACCGGGGAGCTGTTTTTT. Translated, it gives CASSQEKLANTGELFF.

The DNA for the CDR3 is TGTGCCAGCAGCCCCTCTAGCGGGAATCATGAGCAGTTCTTC. Encoded protein: CASSPSSGNHEQFF. This rearrangement joins TRBV7-2 to TRBJ2-1, with 9 bases identical to TRBD2. With V trimmed by 5 bases and J by 8 bases, 7 bases remained unmatched. The CDR3 runs 14 residues. Germline lookup yields CDR1 SGHTA and CDR2 FQGNSA.

In its sample, this clone was seen once. V usage is TRBV7-2 and J usage is TRBJ2-5; D perhaps matches TRBD1 (5 bases). CDR1 and CDR2 (germline): SGHTA, FQGNSA. The CDR3 runs to 15 residues. The V and J ends lost 5 bases and 0 bases respectively, with 13 bases between them. CDR3 sequence reads: CASSEQAGYQETQYF. CDR3 coding DNA: TGTGCCAGCAGCGAACAGGCCGGGTACCAAGAGACCCAGTACTTC.

This clone was found a few times. The chain recombines TRBV5-8 with TRBJ2-7; 7 bases are shared with TRBD2. The CDR3 consists of 11 residues. Germline CDR1 and CDR2: SGHTS and YDEGEE. V shed 7 bases, J shed 5 bases, and the junction held 3 bases outside the gene matches. CDR3 nucleotide sequence: TGTGCCAGCTTGGGGGGGAACGAGCAGTACTTC. It specifies CASLGGNEQYF.

The gene calls are TRBV19 and TRBJ2-7, with TRBD2 matching over 7 bases. From germline, CDR1 is LNHDA and CDR2 SQIVND (reference sequence). This CDR3 is 15 amino acids long. The trim removed 3 bases at V and 2 bases at J, leaving 7 bases unmatched. The CDR3 here is CASSMRGGGPYEQYF. The CDR3 nucleotides are TGTGCCAGTAGTATGAGGGGCGGGGGTCCCTACGAGCAGTACTTC.

The chain joins TRBV19 to TRBJ1-5; D is uncertain. The V and J ends lost 5 bases and 0 bases respectively, with 14 bases between them. The CDR3 covers 16 residues. Per the germline V gene, CDR1 is LNHDA and CDR2 is SQIVND (reference sequence). The CDR3 nucleotides read TGTGCCAGTAGTCTCGGGGTCAGCGGTAGCAATCAGCCCCAGCATTTT. This gives the protein CASSLGVSGSNQPQHF. The complete variable domain, with remaining parts taken from reference TRBV19 and TRBJ1-5, reads DGGITQSPKYLFRKEGQNVTLSCEQNLNHDAMYWYRQDPGQGLRLIYYSQIVNDFQKGDIAEGYSVSREKKESFPLTVTSAQKNPTAFYLCASSLGVSGSNQPQHFGDGTRLSIL.

V usage is TRBV6-5 and J usage is TRBJ1-5; D is uncertain. Trimming pared 0 bases from V and 5 bases from J, leaving 8 bases between. The germline V gene has CDR1 MNHEY and CDR2 SVGAGI. This CDR3 has 14 residues. The CDR3 here is CASSYSAVYQPQHF. The CDR3 nucleotides are TGTGCCAGCAGTTACTCGGCAGTTTATCAGCCCCAGCATTTT.

The V gene is TRBV19, the J gene TRBJ1-1; TRBD1 is a possible D gene (6 bases). Germline V gives CDR1 LNHDA, CDR2 SQIVND (reference sequence). Trimming cost V 6 bases and J 4 bases, with 15 bases left between them. CDR3 size: 14 residues. The CDR3 coding sequence is TGTGCCAGTAGACTCGGGGGGCTGCCCACTGAAGCTTTCTTT. Protein sequence: CASRLGGLPTEAFF.

This clone was recorded a few times. This sequence joins TRBV7-2 and TRBJ1-2, with 10 bases matching TRBD1. The CDR3 runs to 14 residues. CDR1 and CDR2 (germline): SGHTA, FQGNSA. With V trimmed by 1 base and J by 8 bases, 4 bases remained unmatched. CDR3 DNA sequence: TGTGCCAGCAGCTTAGGTGGGACAGGGGTAGGCTACACCTTC. Its translation is CASSLGGTGVGYTF.

This clone came up once. The chain couples TRBV19 to TRBJ1-2; D gene unclear. The CDR3 has 13 residues. With 8 bases removed from V and 8 bases from J, the gap between germline ends came to 18 bases. Germline values: CDR1 LNHDA, CDR2 SQIVND (reference sequence). The DNA of the CDR3 is TGTGCCAGTCACCTTGATGGGGAGACCGGCTACACCTTC. Translated: CASHLDGETGYTF.

The chain is built from TRBV10-3 and TRBJ1-5; a possible D gene is TRBD1 (6 bases). V was trimmed by 8 bases and J by 6 bases, leaving 17 bases between them. Germline-derived CDR1 and CDR2 are ENHRY and SYGVKD. The CDR3 spans 14 residues. CDR3 DNA: TGTGCCATCGCCTCGATACAGGGCTTTCAGCCCCAGCATTTT. It codes for CAIASIQGFQPQHF.

The genes are TRBV11-2 and TRBJ2-7; 9 nucleotides match TRBD1. Per germline, CDR1 SGHAT and CDR2 FQNNGV. The V and J ends lost 1 base and 3 bases, in that order; junction bases with no gene match: 7. CDR3 length: 16 amino acids. CDR3 amino acids: CASSLGDRVLGYEQYF. The CDR3 bases are TGTGCCAGCAGCTTAGGGGACAGGGTCTTGGGCTACGAGCAGTACTTC.

The chain joins TRBV5-6 to TRBJ1-4; TRBD1 matches 10 bases. The CDR3 loop spans 15 amino acids. V shed 2 bases, J shed 6 bases, and the junction held 4 bases outside the gene matches. Germline loops: CDR1 SGHDT, CDR2 YYEEEE. CDR3 DNA: TGTGCCAGCAGCTTCTTAGGGACAGGGGATGAAAAACTGTTTTTT. Encoded protein: CASSFLGTGDEKLFF.

The genes are TRBV3-1 (or the pseudogene TRBV3-2) and TRBJ1-5; no clear D gene. Germline lookup yields CDR1 LGHDT and CDR2 YNNKEL (reference sequence). The CDR3 has 13 residues. The V gene lost 5 bases and the J gene lost 4 bases, with 9 bases spanning the gap. Here the CDR3 reads CASSLDKNQPQHF. CDR3 sequence (DNA): TGTGCCAGCAGCTTAGACAAGAATCAGCCCCAGCATTTT.

The CDR3 is CASSPTTGSSYGYTF. Here the CDR3 DNA reads TGTGCCAGCAGCCCAACAACAGGGAGTTCCTATGGCTACACCTTC. The gene calls are TRBV7-9 and TRBJ1-2, with a weak D call TRBD1 (6 bases). The CDR3 runs to 15 residues. V lost 5 bases and J 4 bases, leaving 17 bases between the germline ends. The germline V gene has CDR1 SEHNR and CDR2 FQNEAQ (reference sequence).

The chain uses TRBV5-1 and TRBJ1-2; 7 positions agree with TRBD1. Germline V gene data show CDR1 as SGHRS and CDR2 as YFSETQ. The junction had 6 bases not matched to a gene; V was cut back by 0 bases and J by 1 base. The CDR3 runs to 16 residues. The CDR3 nucleotides read TGCGCCAGCAGCTTGGCCCGACAGGGCGGTAACTATGGCTACACCTTC. This codes for CASSLARQGGNYGYTF.

The chain joins TRBV4-1 to TRBJ1-1, with D tentatively TRBD1 (5 bases). The CDR3 runs to 15 residues. V dropped 4 bases and J dropped 0 bases, with 12 bases sitting between them. CDR1 is MGHRA, CDR2 YSYEKL, per germline. The CDR3 DNA reads as TGCGCCAGCAGCCTAGGGGAGGGGCTGAACACTGAAGCTTTCTTT. Translated: CASSLGEGLNTEAFF.

The rearrangement joins TRBV2 to TRBJ1-5, with D hard to call. The germline V gene has CDR1 SNHLY and CDR2 FYNNEI. V lost 4 bases to trimming and J lost 3 bases, with 7 bases between them. The CDR3 runs 13 residues. In DNA form, the CDR3 reads TGTGCCAGCAGTGGCCAGATCAATCAGCCCCAGCATTTT. This gives the protein CASSGQINQPQHF. Complete variable domain (other parts from reference TRBV2 and TRBJ1-5): EPEVTQTPSHQVTQMGQEVILRCVPISNHLYFYWYRQILGQKVEFLVSFYNNEISEKSEIFDDQFSVERPDGSNFTLKIRSTKLEDSAMYFCASSGQINQPQHFGDGTRLSIL.

This chain uses TRBV21-1 with TRBJ2-3; TRBD1 is the table's D call and was not checked against the DNA. TRBV21-1 is a pseudogene. The CDR3 length is 15 residues. The CDR3 protein is CASRKGPGAGDTQYF. In DNA, the CDR3 is TGTGCCAGCAGAAAGGGTCCAGGGGCAGGCGATACGCAGTATTTT.

This clone was observed many times. V is TRBV28 and J is TRBJ2-1; D may be TRBD2 (5 bases). The CDR3 covers 14 residues. From germline, CDR1 is MDHEN and CDR2 SYDVKM. Trimming left V 7 bases short and J 6 bases short, with 16 bases between. The CDR3 sequence is CASTGLGVINEQFF. CDR3 sequence (DNA): TGTGCCAGCACCGGGCTCGGGGTAATCAATGAGCAGTTCTTC.

The chain employs TRBV11-3 and TRBJ1-1; TRBD1 matches 7 bases. Germline V CDR1 and CDR2: SGHNT, YENEEA. J lost 5 bases, V lost 6 bases, and 6 bases had no gene match. CDR3 size: 13 residues. In DNA, the CDR3 is TGTGCCAGCAGGTCGACAGGGAGTACTGAAGCTTTCTTT. The encoded protein is CASRSTGSTEAFF.

This sequence joins TRBV6-2 or TRBV6-3 and TRBJ1-5, with 8 positions matching TRBD1. The CDR3 covers 20 residues. CDR1 and CDR2 (germline): MNHEY, SVGEGT. J lost 0 bases, V lost 5 bases, and 18 bases had no gene match. In nucleotides, the CDR3 is TGTGCCAGCAGTCCGACCGCCTGGGGGACAGGAGCGTATAGCAATCAGCCCCAGCATTTT. This encodes CASSPTAWGTGAYSNQPQHF.

DNA for the CDR3: TGTGCCAGTAGTACTCCGCGACTAGCGGGAGGGTACGAGCAGTACTTC. Protein sequence: CASSTPRLAGGYEQYF. This chain links TRBV19 with TRBJ2-7; 14 nucleotides agree with TRBD2. Germline-derived CDR1 and CDR2 are LNHDA and SQIVND (reference sequence). After removal of 4 bases from V and 4 bases from J, the junction contained 6 bases not matched to a gene. The CDR3 consists of 16 residues.

This clone was counted only a few times. The rearrangement uses TRBV7-2 and TRBJ2-2; weak D call: TRBD1 (5 bases). This CDR3 is built from 15 residues. Germline V gives CDR1 SGHTA, CDR2 FQGNSA. V dropped 5 bases and J dropped 7 bases, with 17 bases sitting between them. The CDR3 nucleotides read TGTGCCAGCAGCCCTCAGGGAAACCTATACGGGGAGCTGTTTTTT. Its translation is CASSPQGNLYGELFF. Variable domain in full (rest from reference TRBV7-2 and TRBJ2-2): GAGVSQSPSNKVTEKGKDVELRCDPISGHTALYWYRQSLGQGLEFLIYFQGNSAPDKSGLPSDRFSAERTGGSVSTLTIQRTQQEDSAVYLCASSPQGNLYGELFFGEGSRLTVL.